This TCR beta chain came from a study of blood T cell repertoires in COVID-19 (dated by TCRdb to about 2020). With regard to the full study: Samples from collaborators originated in the United States, Italy and Spain and spanned both the acute and convalescent phases of COVID-19. The material from the prospective study consisted of cDNA or gDNA derived from T cells, B-cell-depleted T cells, or PBMCs. Deeply sampled blood TCRbeta repertoires from subjects exposed to, actively infected with, or recovered from COVID-19 were included in the dataset. A freely available public database, intended as a resource for researchers studying the immune response to SARS-CoV-2, is where the repertoires were released. Samples were obtained from the ongoing ImmuneRACE study (first 160 participants) and from 1,000 to 1,500 subjects provided by 6 global collaborators. Sample metadata almost always included a de-identified subject ID, COVID-19 status, age in years and sex. Where available, HLA class I and class II types were obtained from metadata supplied by the sample provider rather than from assay-based typing. Findings and caveats that apply to the study as a whole: How much clinical and demographic metadata was included differed by source and by participant, and the metadata was provided uncurated.

This clone was recorded a few times. The specificity of this receptor is unknown. The sample holds no much larger clone one base away, and base qualities are not on file. The sample holds other DNA sequences that translate to the same CDR3. TCRbeta CDR3 regions were amplified from genomic DNA by means of the immunoSEQ Assay, a bias-controlled multiplex PCR. The paper's processing steps were these. Within the assay, amplification of reference gene primers was used to estimate how many nucleated cells each sample contained. To quantify the absolute abundance of each unique TCRbeta CDR3 rearrangement, sequence reads were collapsed and filtered. For each sample, productive Simpson clonality was calculated by taking the square root of Simpson's diversity index across productive rearrangements. What TCRdb holds here is the immuneACCESS table cut down to in-frame rearrangements. Part of the clones is not present; checked against another copy, under half of the missing clones reflect an unresolved V gene, and the others are unexplained. V, J and clone size are those of that table, while D and trimming were read from the DNA. Counted in this sample were 200,000 to 250,000 clones; approximately 86% of them appeared once. The top ten constitute around 3.5% of the sample.

Taken from cysteine to phenylalanine, the CDR3 has 13 residues. Solely the CDR3 DNA is kept, with 39 bases framed from the first base. The germline V gene specifies SGHDT as CDR1 and YYEEEE as CDR2. The germline V and J ends show losses of 0 bases and 7 bases respectively, and no gene match explains 1 base of the junction. Whole blood was collected in K2EDTA tubes by collaborating institutions according to the institutions' own protocols. Collaborator samples were shipped for TCRbeta analysis as frozen whole blood, isolated PBMCs, or DNA extracted from either sample type. The receptor comes from a woman aged 80 or over with acute or convalescent COVID-19. The sequenced sample consisted of peripheral blood. Recombination connected TRBV5-6 to TRBJ2-1, with 7 bases in between that match TRBD2. The DNA is as follows: TGTGCCAGCAGCTTGGCCGGGGGGAATGAGCAGTTCTTC. Translated, it reads CASSLAGGNEQFF.